The present T cell receptor (beta chain) was sequenced within a study of early T cells in non-severe SARS-CoV-2 infection. Across the whole study: Sequencing input comprised bulk RNA from unsorted whole blood; chain pairing was not available.

Tagging with unique molecular identifiers was applied to individual cDNA molecules. TCRdb ran MiXCR on the 5' RACE reads and lists one entry per CDR3 protein. Of some 59,000 distinct CDR3 sequences listed, 10% are singletons. CDR1 and CDR2 (germline): SGHRS, YFSETQ. Trimming took 3 bases from V and 5 from J, leaving 14 bases between them. CDR3 size: 14 residues. Study conclusions and caveats: VDJdb matches were skewed toward anti-spike CD8 T cell responses.

At least ten counts were recorded for this clonotype. Its antigen is not known. V usage is TRBV5-1 and J usage is TRBJ1-1, with D perhaps matching TRBD1 (6 bases). The source of this sequence is an adult who was a healthcare worker with PCR-confirmed SARS-CoV-2 infection or an uninfected control (not recorded which). Sequenced material: whole blood. DNA of the CDR3: TGCGCCAGCAGCTCGGAGGGGGGCAAAACTGAAGCTTTCTTT. It codes for CASSSEGGKTEAFF.